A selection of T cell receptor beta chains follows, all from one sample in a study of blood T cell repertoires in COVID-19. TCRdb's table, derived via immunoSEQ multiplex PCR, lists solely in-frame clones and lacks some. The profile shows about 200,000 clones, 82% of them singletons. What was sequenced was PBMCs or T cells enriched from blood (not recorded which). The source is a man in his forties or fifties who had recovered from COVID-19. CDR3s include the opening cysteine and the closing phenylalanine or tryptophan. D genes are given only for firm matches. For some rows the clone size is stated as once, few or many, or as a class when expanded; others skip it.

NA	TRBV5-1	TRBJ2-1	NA	TGCGCCAGCACCCTTAGCGGCTCCTACAATGAGCAGTTCTTC	CASTLSGSYNEQFF
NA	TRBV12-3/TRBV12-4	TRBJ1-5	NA	TGTGCCAGCCGTTGGGGACACAATCAGCCCCAGCATTTT	CASRWGHNQPQHF
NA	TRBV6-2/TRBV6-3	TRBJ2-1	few	TGTGCCAGCAGTGCGCAGGGGCCATATTCCAATGAGCAGTTCTTC	CASSAQGPYSNEQFF
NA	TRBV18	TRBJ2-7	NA	TGTGCCAGCTCACCATCCATAGCGGACGCGGGCGAGCAGTACTTC	CASSPSIADAGEQYF
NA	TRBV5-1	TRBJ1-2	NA	TGCGCCAGCAGCTTGGGCGGGGCCACCTATGGCTACACCTTC	CASSLGGATYGYTF
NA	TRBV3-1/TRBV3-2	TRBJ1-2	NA	TGTGCCAGCAGCCAGTACGACTCGACAGGAACACATCTTGGTGCTAACTATGGCTACACCTTC	CASSQYDSTGTHLGANYGYTF
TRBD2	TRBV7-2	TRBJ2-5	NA	TGTGCCAGCAGCTGGAGTCCGGGAGGGGGAACGCTAAAGACCCAGTACTTC	CASSWSPGGGTLKTQYF
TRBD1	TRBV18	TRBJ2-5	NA	TGTGCCAGCTCGCCCCGACAGGGATCGGGGGAGACCCAGTACTTC	CASSPRQGSGETQYF
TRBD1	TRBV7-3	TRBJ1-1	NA	TGTGCCAGCAGCCCTGGGACAGGGAGAAAGGAGAACACTGAAGCTTTCTTT	CASSPGTGRKENTEAFF
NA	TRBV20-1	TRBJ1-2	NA	TGCAGGGGGAGGAATGGCTACACCTTC	CRGRNGYTF
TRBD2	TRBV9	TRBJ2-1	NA	TGTGCCAGCAGCGTAGCTTCGGAGGAGAGACTAGCGGGGCGCAATGAGCAGTTCTTC	CASSVASEERLAGRNEQFF
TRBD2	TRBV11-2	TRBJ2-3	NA	TGTGCCAGCAGCACCGGGACTAGTGCAGATACGCAGTATTTT	CASSTGTSADTQYF
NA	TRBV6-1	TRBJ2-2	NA	TGTGCCAGCAGTGAACCAGGGGCTGCCACCGGGGAGCTGTTTTTT	CASSEPGAATGELFF
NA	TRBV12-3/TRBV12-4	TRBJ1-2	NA	TGTGCCAGCAGGAGACAGTCTCTGGGCTACACCTTC	CASRRQSLGYTF
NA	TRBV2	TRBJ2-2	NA	TGTGCCAGCACCCTCGGGCGGGGGAACACCGGGGAGCTGTTTTTT	CASTLGRGNTGELFF
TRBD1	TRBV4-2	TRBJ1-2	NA	TGTGCCAGCAGCCAGGTCGACCCACGGACAGGGCGCTACACCTTC	CASSQVDPRTGRYTF
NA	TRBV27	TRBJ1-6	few	TGTGCCAGCAACGGGAATTCACCCCTCCACTTT	CASNGNSPLHF
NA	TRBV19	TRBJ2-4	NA	TGTGCCAGTAGTATAGGAAAGTCAGGGGGGACCAAAAACATTCAGTACTTC	CASSIGKSGGTKNIQYF
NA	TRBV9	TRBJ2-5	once	TGTGCCAGCAGCGTCTCCCTCGAGGAGGTCCAAGAGACCCAGTACTTC	CASSVSLEEVQETQYF
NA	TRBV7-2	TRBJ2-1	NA	TGTGCCAGCAGCTTAGTACTAGCCAATGAGCAGTTCTTC	CASSLVLANEQFF
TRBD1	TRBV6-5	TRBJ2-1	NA	TGTGCCAGCAGAGATGGGGGACAGGGGAACAATGAGCAGTTCTTC	CASRDGGQGNNEQFF
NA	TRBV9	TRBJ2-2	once	TGTGCCAGCAGCGCCACTGGACTGTTGAACACCGGGGAGCTGTTTTTT	CASSATGLLNTGELFF
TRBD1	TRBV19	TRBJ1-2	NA	TGTGCCAGTAGTGGCAGGACAGGCCCGGTGGCCTTC	CASSGRTGPVAF
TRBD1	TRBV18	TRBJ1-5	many	TGTGCCAGCTCACCAAGGTCGGGACAGGCATATCAGCCCCAGCATTTT	CASSPRSGQAYQPQHF
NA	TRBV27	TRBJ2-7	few	TGTGCCAGCAGTTTACTTCAGGGTGGCGAGCAGTACTTC	CASSLLQGGEQYF
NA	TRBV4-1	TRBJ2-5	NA	TGCGCCAGCAGCCAAGATCTCGGGGTTGCAGAGACCCAGTACTTC	CASSQDLGVAETQYF
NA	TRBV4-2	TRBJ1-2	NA	TGTGCCAGCAGCCCGACTTCAGGGAACTATGGCTACACCTTC	CASSPTSGNYGYTF
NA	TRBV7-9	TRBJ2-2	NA	TGTGCCAGCAGCCGCAGACGGACTTCCCAAACGAACACCGGGGAGCTGTTTTTT	CASSRRRTSQTNTGELFF
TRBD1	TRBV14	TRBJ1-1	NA	TGTGCCAGCAGCCCGTACAGGGGCTTGAACACTGAAGCTTTCTTT	CASSPYRGLNTEAFF
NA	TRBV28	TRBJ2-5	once	TGTGCCAGCAGTTTTACAGGGATCCAGACCCAGTACTTC	CASSFTGIQTQYF
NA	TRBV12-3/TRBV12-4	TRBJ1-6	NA	TGTGCCAGCAGTGGACAGTCAAATTCACCCCTCCACTTT	CASSGQSNSPLHF
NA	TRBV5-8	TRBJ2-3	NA	TGTGCCAGCAGCTTTGGATACGGGAGAGCTAGCACAGATACGCAGTATTTT	CASSFGYGRASTDTQYF
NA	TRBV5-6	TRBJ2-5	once	TGTGCCAGCAGCTTGAGGAGGGGATCAGAGACCCAGTACTTC	CASSLRRGSETQYF
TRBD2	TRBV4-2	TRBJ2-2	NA	TGTGCCAGCAGCCGTGGCTCAGCGGGAGACATCGGGGAGCTGTTTTTT	CASSRGSAGDIGELFF
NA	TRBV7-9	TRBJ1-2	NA	TGTGCCAGCAGCTTCTTCGCTAACTATGGCTACACCTTC	CASSFFANYGYTF
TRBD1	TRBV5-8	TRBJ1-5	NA	TGTGCCAGCAGCTTGGCCCCGGACAGGGCCAATCAGCCCCAGCATTTT	CASSLAPDRANQPQHF
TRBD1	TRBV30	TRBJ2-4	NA	TGTGCCTGGAGTCCTACAGGGGGTCGGAGAAACATTCAGTACTTC	CAWSPTGGRRNIQYF
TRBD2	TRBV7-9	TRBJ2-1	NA	TGTGCCAGCAGCCAACATGGGGGACTAGCGGACAATGAGCAGTTCTTC	CASSQHGGLADNEQFF
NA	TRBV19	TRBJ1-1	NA	TGTGCCAGTAGTATTCACAGGACGGCCCGAGCTTTCTTT	CASSIHRTARAFF
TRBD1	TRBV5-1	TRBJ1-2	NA	TGCGCCAGCAGCGAACCCTCCGGGACAGGGGACGGCTACACCTTC	CASSEPSGTGDGYTF
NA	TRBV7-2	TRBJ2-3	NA	TGTGCCAGCAGCTTAATTGGGAGGCGTCAGGGTACGCAGTATTTT	CASSLIGRRQGTQYF
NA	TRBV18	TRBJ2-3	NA	TGTGCCAGCTCACCACCGGGCGGGGGCTGGACAGATACGCAGTATTTT	CASSPPGGGWTDTQYF
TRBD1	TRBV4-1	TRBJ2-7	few	TGCGCCAGCAGCCTTCAGGGACGCTCGGACAGGAGCTCCTACGAGCAGTACTTC	CASSLQGRSDRSSYEQYF
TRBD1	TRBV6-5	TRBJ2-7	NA	TGTGCCAGCAGTTCCAGCCGGGACAGGGGGCCTGGGCAGTACTTC	CASSSSRDRGPGQYF
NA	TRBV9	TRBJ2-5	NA	TGTGCCAGCAGCCAGGGGGGAGACCCCCAAGAGACCCAGTACTTC	CASSQGGDPQETQYF
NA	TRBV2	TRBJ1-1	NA	TGTGCCAGCAGTGATGGGGGAGGTACTGAAGCTTTCTTT	CASSDGGGTEAFF
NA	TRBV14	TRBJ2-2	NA	TGTGCCAGCAGCCGTACCCCGGGACTGAGGATCGGGGAGCTGTTTTTT	CASSRTPGLRIGELFF
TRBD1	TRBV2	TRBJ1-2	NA	TGTGCCAGCAGTGGTGAGGGGGCGCGGGACTATGGCTACACCTTC	CASSGEGARDYGYTF
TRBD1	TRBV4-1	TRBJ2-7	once	TGCGCCAGCAGCCTCCGGACAGGGGAAAAGGTCTTAAACTACGAGCAGTACTTC	CASSLRTGEKVLNYEQYF
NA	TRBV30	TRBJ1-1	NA	TGTGCCTGGAGTGTACGAGGTGGCACTGAAGCTTTCTTT	CAWSVRGGTEAFF
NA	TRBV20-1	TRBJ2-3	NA	TGCAGTGCTAGGAGTCCAGATACGCAGTATTTT	CSARSPDTQYF
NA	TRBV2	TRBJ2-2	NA	TGTGCCGGAACTAACGGGGACACCGGGGAGCTGTTTTTT	CAGTNGDTGELFF
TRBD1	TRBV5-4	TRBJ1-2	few	TGTGCCAGCAGCTTACGACAGGGAGGTAACTATGGCTACACCTTC	CASSLRQGGNYGYTF
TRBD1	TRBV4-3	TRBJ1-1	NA	TGCGCCAGCAGCCAAGCCAGGGGGCGGACTGAAGCTTTCTTT	CASSQARGRTEAFF
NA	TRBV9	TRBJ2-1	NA	TGTGCCAGCAGCGTAGAGGCTAGCCATATATCCTACAATGAGCAGTTCTTC	CASSVEASHISYNEQFF
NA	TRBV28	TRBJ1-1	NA	TGTGCCAGCAGATATAATCTGAACACTGAAGCTTTCTTT	CASRYNLNTEAFF
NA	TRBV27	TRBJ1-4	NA	TGTGCCAGCAGTTTTAGGTCGGACAGATCTAATGAAAAACTGTTTTTT	CASSFRSDRSNEKLFF
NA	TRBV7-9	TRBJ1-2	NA	TGTGCCAGCAGCTTAAATTCGGGATCGGATGGCTACACCTTC	CASSLNSGSDGYTF